The T cell receptor beta chain described here comes from a study of blood T cell repertoires in COVID-19. Study-wide background: Both acute and convalescent COVID-19 samples were obtained from the United States, Italy and Spain. PBMCs, B-cell-depleted T cells, or T cells were the source of the cDNA or gDNA that made up the material.

The length of the CDR3 is 12 residues. Unmatched junction bases numbered 6, after V lost 11 bases and J lost 8 bases. Germline V gene data show CDR1 as ENHRY and CDR2 as SYGVKD. In the original analysis: Scientists estimated how many nucleated cells there were by amplifying reference gene primers. Assay used: immunoSEQ multiplex PCR; TCRdb lists only in-frame clones, some missing. V and J calls and clone size are given by that table; D and trimming were obtained from the DNA. The table records about 36,000 clones, around 85% of them present only once. The chain links TRBV10-3 to TRBJ2-1, with 10 nucleotides matching TRBD1. Sequenced: peripheral blood. The receptor was derived from a human donor in a cohort sampled during active COVID-19. The CDR3 sequence is CAAGQGLDEQFF. CDR3 bases: TGTGCCGCGGGACAGGGGCTCGATGAGCAGTTCTTC.